This TCR beta chain was captured in a study of CD8 T cells in ankylosing spondylitis. General study findings and limits: Past studies reported some motif variants in reactive arthritis synovial fluid and blood.

Trimming removed 5 bases from V and 6 bases from J; junction bases left unmatched: 10. Germline-derived CDR1 and CDR2 are DFQATT and SNEGSKA (reference sequence). This CDR3 is built from 15 residues. In its sample, this clonotype was seen many times. Its antigen is still unknown. One entry per CDR3 protein results from TCRdb running MiXCR on the 5' RACE reads. The repertoire holds fewer than 150,000 distinct CDR3 sequences, with just under 7.5% as singletons. The sample consisted of blood, either unsorted or a sorted T cell fraction (not recorded which). The TCR was taken from a female donor with ankylosing spondylitis or in good health (not recorded which). The chain carries TRBV20-1 and TRBJ2-3; 11 nucleotides match TRBD2. CDR3 sequence: CSAGLIAGGPDTQYF. The CDR3 DNA sequence: TGCAGTGCTGGCCTAATAGCGGGGGGGCCCGATACGCAGTATTTT.